This TCR beta chain was found in a study of monozygotic twins with inflammatory bowel disease. Germline CDR1 and CDR2: SEHNR and FQNEAQ (reference sequence). The CDR3 extends over 16 amino acids. Each donor had 2.5 ml of blood drawn. Skipping T cell sorting, the study isolated total RNA directly from whole blood. General study results and limits: In these data, no single strong IBD-associated signal or clonotype received support.

For every TCR library, around 3,700 ng of total RNA was used. TCRdb re-called the 5' RACE reads and gives one entry per CDR3 protein, without DNA. This repertoire includes about 150,000 distinct CDR3 sequences. As regards this clonotype: Its antigen is not identified.

The rearrangement uses TRBV7-9 and TRBJ2-3; TCRdb gives TRBD1 as the D gene, but with no DNA this cannot be confirmed. The specimen was blood. The TCR originated in a human donor with ulcerative colitis or Crohn's disease, or a healthy co-twin of an affected twin (not recorded which). The CDR3 reads CASSSGGQGRTDTQYF. Together with reference TRBV7-9 and TRBJ2-3, the CDR3 gives the full variable domain: DTGVSQNPRHKITKRGQNVTFRCDPISEHNRLYWYRQTLGQGPEFLTYFQNEAQLEKSRLLSDRFSAERPKGSFSTLEIQRTEQGDSAMYLCASSSGGQGRTDTQYFGPGTRLTVL.